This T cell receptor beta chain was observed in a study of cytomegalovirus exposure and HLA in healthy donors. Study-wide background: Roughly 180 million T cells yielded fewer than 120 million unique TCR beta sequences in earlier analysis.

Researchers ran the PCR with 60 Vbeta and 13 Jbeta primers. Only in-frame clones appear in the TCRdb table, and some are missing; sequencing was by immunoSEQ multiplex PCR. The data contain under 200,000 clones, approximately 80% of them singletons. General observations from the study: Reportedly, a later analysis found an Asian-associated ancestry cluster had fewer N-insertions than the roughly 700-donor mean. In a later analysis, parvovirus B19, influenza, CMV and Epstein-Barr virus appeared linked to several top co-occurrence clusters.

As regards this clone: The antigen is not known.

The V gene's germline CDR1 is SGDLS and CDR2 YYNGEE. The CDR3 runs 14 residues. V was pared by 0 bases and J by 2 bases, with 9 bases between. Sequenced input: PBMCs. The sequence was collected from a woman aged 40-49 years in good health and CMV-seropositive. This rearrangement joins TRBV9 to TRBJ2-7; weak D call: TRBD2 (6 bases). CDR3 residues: CASSVDLATYEQYF. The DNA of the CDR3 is TGTGCCAGCAGCGTAGATCTAGCGACCTACGAGCAGTACTTC.